The 24 T cell receptor beta chains reported below all come from one sample, sequenced in a study of T cells in Graves' hyperthyroidism and ophthalmopathy. From RNA transcripts, TCR beta CDR3 regions were amplified. Carried out on the TCR CDR3, a first-round RT-PCR used the HTBI primer set. TCRdb analysed the multiplex PCR reads with MiXCR anew, one entry per CDR3 protein. The data hold 250,000 to 300,000 distinct CDR3 sequences, with about an eighth observed a single time. Sequencing input: blood. These receptors came from a woman aged 25 to 45 with Graves' hyperthyroidism that later progressed to Graves' ophthalmopathy.

This clonotype was recorded at least ten times. The J gene is TRBJ1-2, the V gene TRBV30; D is possibly TRBD1 (5 bases). The CDR3 runs to 12 residues. Germline lookup yields CDR1 GTSNPN and CDR2 SVGIG (reference sequence). The ends were cut back, 2 bases at V and 9 bases at J, with 13 bases in the middle. The CDR3 loop is CAWSPDDSSYTF. The CDR3 coding sequence is TGTGCCTGGAGTCCCGACGACAGCAGCTACACCTTC. Combining the CDR3 with reference TRBV30 and TRBJ1-2 gives the whole variable domain SQTIHQWPATLVQPVGSPLSLECTVEGTSNPNLYWYRQAAGRGLQLLFYSVGIGQISSEVPQNLSASRPQDRQFILSSKKLLLSDSGFYLCAWSPDDSSYTFGSGTRLTVV.

Concerning this clonotype itself: Its ends do not fully match the called genes, so a read error is possible. The gene calls are TRBV6-2 or TRBV6-3 and TRBJ2-1; D call uncertain. The CDR3 is 15 residues long. The germline gives CDR1 MNHEY, CDR2 SVGEGT. The CDR3 loop is CASSVLPGSYNEQSF. DNA of the CDR3: TGTGCCAGCAGTGTCCTCCCCGGCTCCTACAATGAGCAGTCCTTC.

The rearrangement joins TRBV11-2 to TRBJ2-1; D not resolved. Matching the DNA end better, TRBJ2-7 makes the J call doubtful. Per germline, CDR1 SGHAT and CDR2 FQNNGV. There are 12 residues in the CDR3. CDR3 protein: CASSPSYNEQYF. CDR3 coding DNA: TGTGCCAGCAGCCCCTCCTACAATGAGCAGTACTTC.

This clonotype has only a few counts. The rearrangement uses TRBV15 and TRBJ2-7; possible D gene TRBD2, 7 bases. This CDR3 spans 14 amino acids. Germline V lookup: CDR1 LNHNV, CDR2 YYDKDF (reference sequence). Trimming removed 1 base at V and 6 bases at J, with 13 bases between. This CDR3 reads CATSRGGGAGEQYF. In DNA, the CDR3 is TGTGCCACCAGCAGAGGGGGGGGGGCGGGCGAGCAGTACTTC.

This clonotype was recorded at least ten times. This CDR3 is CASGLGENTGELFF. CDR3 DNA: TGTGCTAGTGGTTTAGGGGAGAACACCGGGGAGCTGTTTTTT. The chain has TRBV12-5 and TRBJ2-2; D possibly corresponds to TRBD1 (5 bases). The V gene's germline CDR1 is LGHNT and CDR2 FRNRAP. Deletions cut 3 bases from V and 1 base from J, with 6 bases between. CDR3 length: 14 amino acids.

On this clonotype itself: A much larger clone is a single base away; this may be a read error. The CDR3 does not end in the conserved phenylalanine or tryptophan, so this is likely a read error. V and J are TRBV12-3 or TRBV12-4 and TRBJ2-3, with D possibly TRBD2 on 5 matching bases. The CDR3 spans 15 residues. V was pared by 3 bases and J by 2 bases, with 12 bases between. CDR3 residues: CASSLRAGTTDTQYL. The CDR3, as DNA: TGTGCCAGCAGTTTGAGGGCCGGAACCACAGATACGCAGTATTTA.

This clonotype was detected many times. V is TRBV10-3 and J is TRBJ2-5; 11 bases are a match to TRBD1. Germline CDR1 and CDR2: ENHRY and SYGVKD. V shed 6 bases, J shed 1 base, and the junction held 10 bases outside the gene matches. The CDR3 is 17 amino acids. The CDR3 DNA follows: TGTGCCATCAGCGAGAGAGGACAGGGGGCAACCCAAGAGACCCAGTACTTC. Its protein is CAISERGQGATQETQYF.

This clonotype was observed at least ten times. The chain couples TRBV27 to TRBJ2-2; D is ambiguous. Deletions cut 0 bases from V and 7 bases from J, with 6 bases between. Germline assignment: CDR1 MNHEY and CDR2 SMNVEV (reference sequence). The CDR3 consists of 13 residues. The CDR3 DNA reads as TGTGCCAGCAGTTTATCGCACGGCGGGGAGCTGTTTTTT. Its translation: CASSLSHGGELFF.

This clonotype came up many times. The chain is built from TRBV7-2 and TRBJ2-2, with 9 bases lining up with TRBD2. CDR1 SGHTA and CDR2 FQGNSA come from the germline V gene. This CDR3 region has 14 residues. The ends lost 3 bases at V and 4 bases at J; junction bases unmatched: 0. This CDR3 is CASSFSGSTGELFF. The CDR3 nucleotides read TGTGCCAGCAGCTTTAGCGGGAGCACCGGGGAGCTGTTTTTT.

The rearrangement joins TRBV28 to TRBJ1-1; 9 bases map to TRBD1. CDR1 is MDHEN, CDR2 SYDVKM, per germline. This CDR3 has 16 residues. J lost 3 bases, V lost 6 bases, and 11 bases had no gene match. The CDR3 sequence: CASSPGTGRGDTEAFF. The CDR3 DNA is TGTGCCAGCAGCCCGGGGACAGGGAGGGGGGACACTGAAGCTTTCTTT.

The J gene is TRBJ2-1, the V gene TRBV11-2; 14 bases match TRBD2. J lost 8 bases, V lost 4 bases, and 4 bases had no gene match. Germline V gene sequence: CDR1 SGHAT, CDR2 FQNNGV. The CDR3 sequence is 15 residues long. The CDR3 nucleotides read TGTGCCAGCAGCTACGGGACTAGCGGGAGCTATGAGCAGTTCTTC. The encoded protein is CASSYGTSGSYEQFF.

In this sample, this clonotype turned up many times. This chain joins TRBV12-3 or TRBV12-4 and TRBJ2-7; D is undetermined. The CDR3 is made up of 12 amino acids. V lost 3 bases, J lost 5 bases, and 8 bases lay in between. As DNA, the CDR3 is TGTGCCAGCAGTTTTCTGGGCCACGAGCAGTACTTC. It specifies CASSFLGHEQYF.

This clonotype was counted ten times or more. The rearrangement joins TRBV20-1 to TRBJ2-7; tentative D call: TRBD1 (6 bases). There are 12 residues in the CDR3. Germline V gene data show CDR1 as DFQATT and CDR2 as SNEGSKA (reference sequence). V was pared by 4 bases and J by 6 bases, with 13 bases between. The CDR3 loop is CSAKTGLPEQYF. The CDR3 nucleotides read TGCAGTGCTAAGACAGGTCTCCCCGAGCAGTACTTC.

This clonotype was recorded at least ten times. V usage is TRBV2 and J usage is TRBJ1-2, with TRBD1 matching 7 bases. Trimming cost V 2 bases and J 6 bases; bases outside gene matches: 9. Germline V gene lookup returns CDR1 SNHLY and CDR2 FYNNEI. The CDR3 sequence is 15 residues long. The DNA of the CDR3 is TGTGCCAGCAGTGAAAGAATAGGGGGCGCTAATGGCTACACCTTC. Residues: CASSERIGGANGYTF.

The sample holds many counts of this clonotype. V and J are TRBV15 and TRBJ2-7, with 8 bases matching TRBD1. The junction had 9 bases not matched to a gene; V was cut back by 0 bases and J by 5 bases. The germline CDR1 and CDR2 sequences are LNHNV and YYDKDF (reference sequence). The CDR3 has 16 amino acids. The CDR3 sequence: CATSRDHNRGADEQYF. CDR3 DNA sequence: TGTGCCACCAGCAGAGATCATAACAGGGGGGCGGACGAGCAGTACTTC.

The chain joins TRBV19 to TRBJ1-5; D is unresolved. CDR3 length: 15 amino acids. The germline CDR1 and CDR2 sequences are LNHDA and SQIVND (reference sequence). The V and J ends lost 7 bases and 0 bases respectively, with 13 bases between them. The CDR3 sequence is CASNTQENSNQPQHF. CDR3 bases: TGTGCCAGTAACACGCAGGAGAATAGCAATCAGCCCCAGCATTTT. Using reference TRBV19 and TRBJ1-5 for the parts outside the CDR3, the full variable domain is DGGITQSPKYLFRKEGQNVTLSCEQNLNHDAMYWYRQDPGQGLRLIYYSQIVNDFQKGDIAEGYSVSREKKESFPLTVTSAQKNPTAFYLCASNTQENSNQPQHFGDGTRLSIL.

Ten or more counts support this clonotype. The chain employs TRBV27 and TRBJ1-1; D uncertain. V was trimmed by 3 bases and J by 4 bases, leaving 12 bases between them. The CDR3 runs to 14 residues. The germline gives CDR1 MNHEY, CDR2 SMNVEV (reference sequence). In DNA form, the CDR3 reads TGTGCCAGCAGTTTTGGTGGGGAAAGCACTGAAGCTTTCTTT. It translates to CASSFGGESTEAFF.

In this sample, this clonotype turned up many times. V and J are TRBV28 and TRBJ2-1, with D maybe TRBD1 (6 bases). CDR1 MDHEN and CDR2 SYDVKM come from the germline V gene. V was cut by 4 bases and J by 6 bases, with 16 bases left in between. The CDR3 runs 15 residues. The DNA for the CDR3 is TGTGCCAGCAGTTCCCGGGACACCAACCTCAATGAGCAGTTCTTC. This gives the protein CASSSRDTNLNEQFF.

This clonotype was detected many times. This rearrangement joins TRBV6-1 to TRBJ1-5; D is undetermined. The CDR3 runs 13 residues. The V end lost 6 bases, the J end lost 9 bases, and 15 bases lay between the germline ends. In germline, CDR1 is MNHNS, CDR2 SASEGT. The CDR3 DNA reads TGTGCCAGCAGCGTCCGGGAATCTCGGCCCCAGCATTTT. This gives the protein CASSVRESRPQHF.

This clonotype was counted ten times or more. The chain joins TRBV11-1 to TRBJ2-1; 9 bases are shared with TRBD2. The CDR3 runs to 15 residues. J lost 10 bases, V lost 6 bases, and 13 bases had no gene match. CDR1 is SGHAT and CDR2 is FQDESV in the germline V gene (reference sequence). This chain's CDR3 is CASSLSGGPLKEQFF. As DNA, the CDR3 is TGTGCCAGCAGTCTCAGCGGGGGGCCTTTGAAGGAGCAGTTCTTC.

This clonotype was counted a few times. The V call is TRBV6-6, the J call TRBJ1-5; TRBD1 might be the D (5 bases). CDR1 is MNHNY, CDR2 SVGAGI, per germline (reference sequence). The CDR3 spans 16 residues. V lost 2 bases to trimming and J lost 5 bases, with 16 bases between them. CDR3 sequence: CASSYASVTVDQPQHF. CDR3 nucleotide sequence: TGTGCCAGCAGTTACGCCTCTGTGACAGTGGATCAGCCCCAGCATTTT.

To note about this clonotype: This could be a read error, since a much larger clone is one nucleotide away. This rearrangement joins TRBV9 to TRBJ1-1; TRBD1 matches at 7 bases. Germline V gene data show CDR1 as SGDLS and CDR2 as YYNGEE. The CDR3 sequence is 13 residues long. V dropped 0 bases and J dropped 4; count of bases not matched to a gene: 0. In DNA, the CDR3 is TGTGCCAGCAGCGTAGGACAGGGCACTGAAGCTTTCTTT. Translated: CASSVGQGTEAFF. The entire variable domain, with the rest obtained from reference TRBV9 and TRBJ1-1, is as follows: DSGVTQTPKHLITATGQRVTLRCSPRSGDLSVYWYQQSLDQGLQFLIQYYNGEERAKGNILERFSAQQFPDLHSELNLSSLELGDSALYFCASSVGQGTEAFFGQGTRLTVV.

This clonotype occurred many times. The V and J genes are TRBV2 and TRBJ2-3; D not certain. Germline V gives CDR1 SNHLY, CDR2 FYNNEI. Trimming stripped 0 bases from V and 3 bases from J, with 7 bases between. This CDR3 comprises 14 residues. The CDR3 spells CASSEAIRTDTQYF. In nucleotides, the CDR3 is TGTGCCAGCAGTGAAGCTATAAGGACAGATACGCAGTATTTT.

The chain couples TRBV30 to TRBJ1-6, with TRBD1 as a possible D gene (5 bases). The length of the CDR3 is 15 residues. The germline CDR1 and CDR2 sequences are GTSNPN and SVGIG (reference sequence). Trimming left V 3 bases short and J 8 bases short, with 17 bases between. The CDR3 here is CAWRGGSGNYSPLHF. CDR3 bases: TGTGCCTGGAGGGGGGGATCCGGAAACTATTCACCCCTCCACTTT.